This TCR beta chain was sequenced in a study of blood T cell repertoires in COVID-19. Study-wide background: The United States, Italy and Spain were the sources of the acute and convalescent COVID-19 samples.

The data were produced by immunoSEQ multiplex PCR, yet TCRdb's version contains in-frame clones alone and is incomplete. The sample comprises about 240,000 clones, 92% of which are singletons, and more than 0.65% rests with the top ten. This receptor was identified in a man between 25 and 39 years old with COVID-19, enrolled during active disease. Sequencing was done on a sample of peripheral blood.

The CDR3 DNA reads TGTGCCAGCAGCTCTCAGGGGGCGAATCAGCCCCAGCATTTT. Translation gives CASSSQGANQPQHF. This chain uses TRBV5-5 with TRBJ1-5, with TRBD1 matching over 8 bases. With 3 bases clipped from V and 4 bases from J, the junction kept 3 bases outside the gene matches. This CDR3 has 14 amino acids. Germline loops: CDR1 SGHKS, CDR2 YYEKEE (reference sequence). Looking up the rest from reference TRBV5-5 and TRBJ1-5 gives the full variable domain: DAGVTQSPTHLIKTRGQQVTLRCSPISGHKSVSWYQQVLGQGPQFIFQYYEKEERGRGNFPDRFSARQFPNYSSELNVNALLLGDSALYLCASSSQGANQPQHFGDGTRLSIL.